Following are 27 T cell receptor beta chains from one sample sequenced in a study of OX40 agonist ivuxolimab in advanced cancers. TCRdb's copy holds only in-frame clones and misses some; the assay was immunoSEQ multiplex PCR. The sample has about 98,000 clones, about 92% seen once; the top ten hold around 0.28%. The sequencing used CD4+ or CD8+ T cells sorted from blood, collected in a trial of the OX40 agonist ivuxolimab. Receptors were obtained from an adult with an advanced solid tumor such as melanoma, head and neck, liver or kidney cancer.

The genes are TRBV5-1 and TRBJ1-3; D is ambiguous. This CDR3 spans 12 amino acids. Per germline, CDR1 SGHRS and CDR2 YFSETQ. The V end lost 4 bases, the J end lost 9 bases, and 11 bases lay between the germline ends. CDR3 loop: CASSPDIGTIYF. CDR3 nucleotides: TGCGCCAGCAGCCCCGACATCGGCACCATATATTTT.

This chain uses TRBV7-2 with TRBJ2-3; D is ambiguous. The germline gives CDR1 SGHTA, CDR2 FQGNSA. Trimming took 1 base from V and 0 from J, leaving 8 bases between them. This CDR3 has 15 residues. CDR3 in DNA: TGTGCCAGCAGCTTAGTTGACGGGAGCACAGATACGCAGTATTTT. It is translated as CASSLVDGSTDTQYF.

The V and J genes are TRBV19 and TRBJ2-3; D remains ambiguous. With 5 bases removed from V and 0 bases from J, the gap between germline ends came to 6 bases. This CDR3 region has 13 residues. Germline V gene sequence: CDR1 LNHDA, CDR2 SQIVND (reference sequence). CDR3 protein: CASSGGSTDTQYF. Written as DNA, the CDR3 is TGTGCCAGTAGTGGCGGAAGCACAGATACGCAGTATTTT.

The chain combines TRBV2 with TRBJ2-3; D gene unclear. Looked up from germline, CDR1 is SNHLY and CDR2 is FYNNEI. V dropped 6 bases and J dropped 4 bases, with 17 bases sitting between them. CDR3 length equals 15 residues. The CDR3 DNA reads TGTGCCAGCAGAACTGTCCTTTCGGGCGCAGATACGCAGTATTTT. This sequence encodes CASRTVLSGADTQYF.

This sequence joins TRBV30 and TRBJ1-4; 8 bases agree with TRBD1. This CDR3 spans 14 amino acids. The V segment lost 5 bases and the J segment 0 bases; nucleotides outside the gene matches: 2. The germline CDR1 and CDR2 sequences are GTSNPN and SVGIG (reference sequence). The CDR3 spells CAWLGQATNEKLFF. As DNA, the CDR3 is TGTGCCTGGCTGGGACAGGCAACTAATGAAAAACTGTTTTTT.

The chain is built from TRBV6-5 and TRBJ1-2; the match to TRBD1 covers 7 bases. The CDR3 contains 14 residues. The V gene's germline CDR1 is MNHEY and CDR2 SVGAGI. Trimming removed 0 bases from V and 7 bases from J; junction bases left unmatched: 5. The CDR3 protein is CASSYSQGQGGYTF. DNA for the CDR3: TGTGCCAGCAGTTACTCACAGGGGCAGGGTGGCTACACCTTC.

The V call is TRBV5-6, the J call TRBJ1-5; 8 bases are shared with TRBD1. With V trimmed by 4 bases and J by 7 bases, 10 bases remained unmatched. CDR3 length: 15 residues. Germline lookup yields CDR1 SGHDT and CDR2 YYEEEE. The CDR3 DNA is TGTGCCAGCAGCAGTACAGGACAGGGAGGGCAGCCCCAGCATTTT. It encodes CASSSTGQGGQPQHF.

The chain is built from TRBV15 and TRBJ1-5, with TRBD1 as a possible D gene (6 bases). Germline V CDR1 and CDR2: LNHNV, YYDKDF (reference sequence). The CDR3 is 16 residues long. Trimming took off 0 bases at V and 3 bases at J, with 12 bases between the two ends. The DNA for the CDR3 is TGTGCCACCAGCAGAGACCCGGGGGCTGTCAATCAGCCCCAGCATTTT. Its protein is CATSRDPGAVNQPQHF.

The chain has TRBV5-1 and TRBJ1-6, with D hard to call. Germline-derived CDR1 and CDR2 are SGHRS and YFSETQ. Trimming left V 0 bases short and J 9 bases short, with 13 bases between. This CDR3 comprises 15 residues. The CDR3 DNA reads as TGCGCCAGCAGCTTGGAAGAGGGCCTAATTTCACCCCTCCACTTT. Encoded protein: CASSLEEGLISPLHF.

V usage is TRBV30 and J usage is TRBJ2-5, with D possibly matching TRBD1 (6 bases). The CDR3 extends over 12 amino acids. V was pared by 2 bases and J by 5 bases, with 9 bases between. Per germline, CDR1 GTSNPN and CDR2 SVGIG (reference sequence). CDR3 sequence: CAWSPDRETQYF. The DNA for the CDR3 is TGTGCCTGGAGTCCAGACAGGGAGACCCAGTACTTC.

This sequence joins TRBV11-2 and TRBJ2-3, with TRBD2 identical over 15 bases. V shed 4 bases and J 1 base; nucleotides not matched to a gene: 0. The CDR3 totals 16 residues. Germline V gene data show CDR1 as SGHAT and CDR2 as FQNNGV. In DNA, the CDR3 is TGTGCCAGCAGCTGGACTAGCGGGGGGGGCACAGATACGCAGTATTTT. Its translation is CASSWTSGGGTDTQYF.

This chain links TRBV7-2 with TRBJ2-3, with a possible D match to TRBD2 (6 bases). The ends were cut back, 1 base at V and 1 base at J, with 9 bases in the middle. CDR3 length: 15 amino acids. Germline V gene lookup returns CDR1 SGHTA and CDR2 FQGNSA. The CDR3 DNA reads as TGTGCCAGCAGCTTAGTGGGGACTCGCACAGATACGCAGTATTTT. Encoded protein: CASSLVGTRTDTQYF.

The rearrangement links TRBV5-4 to TRBJ2-2, with 11 bases aligning to TRBD2. From germline, CDR1 is SGHNT and CDR2 YYREEE (reference sequence). V was pared by 2 bases and J by 7 bases, with 10 bases of the junction left unmatched. There are 17 residues in the CDR3. The CDR3 sequence is CASSFLAGGQLGGELFF. CDR3 coding DNA: TGTGCCAGCAGCTTCCTAGCGGGAGGACAGCTGGGCGGGGAGCTGTTTTTT.

The chain joins TRBV19 to TRBJ1-5; a weak D match, TRBD1 (5 bases). Germline values: CDR1 LNHDA, CDR2 SQIVND (reference sequence). This CDR3 spans 17 amino acids. V lost 5 bases and J 2 bases, leaving 19 bases between the germline ends. The CDR3 coding sequence is TGTGCCAGTAGTCGCCCCGGGACGGGAGTGGGCAATCAGCCCCAGCATTTT. Protein sequence: CASSRPGTGVGNQPQHF.

This clone has a single count. J is TRBJ1-3 and V is TRBV30, with D tentatively TRBD1 (5 bases). The CDR3 extends over 14 amino acids. Trimming left V 0 bases short and J 2 bases short, with 8 bases between. In germline, CDR1 is GTSNPN, CDR2 SVGIG (reference sequence). This CDR3 is CAWSVAGPGNTIYF. In DNA form, the CDR3 reads TGTGCCTGGAGTGTGGCAGGGCCTGGAAACACCATATATTTT.

This clone was seen a single time. The chain uses TRBV4-2 and TRBJ1-5; no clear D gene. Germline CDR1 LGHNA, CDR2 YNFKEQ. V was trimmed by 1 base and J by 3 bases, leaving 10 bases between them. CDR3 length: 15 residues. The CDR3 DNA follows: TGTGCCAGCAGCCAAGTTCCAGGCTACAATCAGCCCCAGCATTTT. As protein: CASSQVPGYNQPQHF.

The chain has TRBV28 and TRBJ1-2; D remains ambiguous. V lost 1 base to trimming and J lost 4 bases, with 4 bases between them. CDR1 MDHEN and CDR2 SYDVKM come from the germline V gene. There are 12 residues in the CDR3. Here the CDR3 reads CASSLYPYGYTF. In nucleotides, the CDR3 is TGTGCCAGCAGTTTATATCCCTATGGCTACACCTTC.

The V call is TRBV30, the J call TRBJ2-1; D not certain. Trimming stripped 1 base from V and 3 bases from J, with 4 bases between. From germline, CDR1 is GTSNPN and CDR2 SVGIG (reference sequence). This CDR3 region has 12 residues. The DNA of the CDR3 is TGTGCCTGGAGTGCAGTCTACAATGAGCAGTTCTTC. The encoded protein is CAWSAVYNEQFF.

The chain joins TRBV6-6 to TRBJ1-1; possible D gene TRBD1, 5 bases. The germline V and J ends were trimmed by 4 bases and 3 bases, with 12 bases remaining between them. Germline V gives CDR1 MNHNY, CDR2 SVGAGI (reference sequence). The CDR3 is 14 residues long. DNA for the CDR3: TGTGCCAGCAGTTGGGGTGTGACAGACACTGAAGCTTTCTTT. Its protein is CASSWGVTDTEAFF.

The V gene is TRBV19, the J gene TRBJ2-1; 7 bases match TRBD2. With V trimmed by 3 bases and J by 1 base, 9 bases remained unmatched. CDR3 length equals 17 residues. The V gene's germline CDR1 is LNHDA and CDR2 SQIVND (reference sequence). In nucleotides, the CDR3 is TGTGCCAGTAGTATTGTAGGCGGGAGTCCGTCCTACAATGAGCAGTTCTTC. Its translation is CASSIVGGSPSYNEQFF. The full variable domain, rest sourced from reference TRBV19 and TRBJ2-1, is DGGITQSPKYLFRKEGQNVTLSCEQNLNHDAMYWYRQDPGQGLRLIYYSQIVNDFQKGDIAEGYSVSREKKESFPLTVTSAQKNPTAFYLCASSIVGGSPSYNEQFFGPGTRLTVL.

The rearrangement joins TRBV30 to TRBJ2-1; 8 nucleotides align to TRBD1. The CDR3 length is 14 residues. Looked up from germline, CDR1 is GTSNPN and CDR2 is SVGIG (reference sequence). Trimming cost V 8 bases and J 1 base; bases outside gene matches: 7. This CDR3 reads CAGQGLVSYNEQFF. CDR3 DNA: TGTGCCGGACAGGGTTTGGTGTCCTACAATGAGCAGTTCTTC.

As DNA, the CDR3 is TGTGCCAGCAGTTACGGCCAGGGAGGTGGCTACACCTTC. Amino acid sequence: CASSYGQGGGYTF. The chain is built from TRBV6-5 and TRBJ1-2; maybe TRBD1 (5 bases). Germline CDR1 and CDR2: MNHEY and SVGAGI. With 2 bases removed from V and 7 bases from J, the gap between germline ends came to 11 bases. The CDR3 covers 13 residues.

V is TRBV11-3 and J is TRBJ1-3; weak D call: TRBD1 (6 bases). This CDR3 has 16 amino acids. V lost 5 bases to trimming and J lost 0 bases, with 14 bases between them. Per the germline V gene, CDR1 is SGHNT and CDR2 is YENEEA. The CDR3 spells CASSARQASSGNTIYF. DNA for the CDR3: TGTGCCAGCAGCGCTCGACAGGCGAGCTCTGGAAACACCATATATTTT.

The chain has TRBV30 and TRBJ2-7; 9 positions agree with TRBD1. The CDR3 spans 13 residues. J gave up 3 bases and V 6 bases, and 6 bases lay outside the gene matches. Per the germline V gene, CDR1 is GTSNPN and CDR2 is SVGIG (reference sequence). CDR3 sequence: CACMDRGSYEQYF. In DNA form, the CDR3 reads TGTGCCTGCATGGACAGGGGAAGCTACGAGCAGTACTTC.

Of note for this clone: The sample carries other DNA sequences with the same CDR3. The rearrangement joins TRBV28 to TRBJ1-5, with D perhaps matching TRBD1 (5 bases). Germline V CDR1 and CDR2: MDHEN, SYDVKM. The CDR3 has 13 amino acids. The V gene lost 4 bases and the J gene lost 6 bases, with 10 bases spanning the gap. CDR3 in DNA: TGTGCCAGCAGTTGGGGACTGGGTCAGCCCCAGCATTTT. It is translated as CASSWGLGQPQHF.

This chain connects TRBV6-5 to TRBJ2-7; the D is unclear. The CDR3 consists of 16 residues. Trimming shortened V by 0 bases and J by 2 bases, and 14 bases separated the two germline ends. The germline V gene has CDR1 MNHEY and CDR2 SVGAGI. CDR3: CASSYSMLSRPYEQYF. CDR3 coding DNA: TGTGCCAGCAGTTACTCGATGCTCAGCCGACCCTACGAGCAGTACTTC.

The table lists this clone with a count of one. V is TRBV5-6 and J is TRBJ2-3; D not resolved. This CDR3 has 14 amino acids. The V end was cut by 0 bases, the J end by 2 bases, with 7 bases between. CDR1 is SGHDT and CDR2 is YYEEEE in the germline V gene. DNA of the CDR3: TGTGCCAGCAGCTTGGCCAGCTACACAGATACGCAGTATTTT. Encoded protein: CASSLASYTDTQYF.